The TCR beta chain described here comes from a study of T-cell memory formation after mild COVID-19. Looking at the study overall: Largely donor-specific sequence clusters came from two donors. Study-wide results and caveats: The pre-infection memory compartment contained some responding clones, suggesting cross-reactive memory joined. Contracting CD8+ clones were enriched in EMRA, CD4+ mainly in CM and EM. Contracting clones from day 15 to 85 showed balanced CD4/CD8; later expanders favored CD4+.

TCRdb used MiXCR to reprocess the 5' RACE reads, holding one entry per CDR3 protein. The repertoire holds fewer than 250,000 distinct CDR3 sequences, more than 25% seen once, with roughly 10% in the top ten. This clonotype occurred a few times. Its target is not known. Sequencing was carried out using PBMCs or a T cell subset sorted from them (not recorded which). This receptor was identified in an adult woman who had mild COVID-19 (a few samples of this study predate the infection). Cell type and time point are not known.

Here the CDR3 reads CASSLAVSESTDTQYF. The CDR3, as DNA: TGTGCCAGCAGCTTAGCGGTCAGCGAGAGCACAGATACGCAGTATTTT. The V and J genes are TRBV7-9 and TRBJ2-3; D gene unclear. This CDR3 has 16 residues. Between the trimmed V and J ends, which lost 0 bases and 0 bases, there was a span of 10 bases. CDR1 SEHNR and CDR2 FQNEAQ come from the germline V gene (reference sequence).